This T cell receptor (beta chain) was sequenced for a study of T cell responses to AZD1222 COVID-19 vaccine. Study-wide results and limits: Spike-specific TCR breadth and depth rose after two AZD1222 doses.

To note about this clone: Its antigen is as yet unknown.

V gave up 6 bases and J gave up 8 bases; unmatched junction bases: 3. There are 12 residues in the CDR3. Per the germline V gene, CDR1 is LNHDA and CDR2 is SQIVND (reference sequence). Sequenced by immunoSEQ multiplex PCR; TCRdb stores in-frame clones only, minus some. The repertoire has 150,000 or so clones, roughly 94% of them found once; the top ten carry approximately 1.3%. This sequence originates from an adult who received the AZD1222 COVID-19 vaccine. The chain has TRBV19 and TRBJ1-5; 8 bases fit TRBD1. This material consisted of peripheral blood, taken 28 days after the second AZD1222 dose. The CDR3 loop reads CASREQGEPQHF. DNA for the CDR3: TGTGCCAGTAGAGAACAGGGGGAGCCCCAGCATTTT.